This T cell receptor beta chain was retrieved from a study of cytomegalovirus exposure and HLA in healthy donors. Sequencing was performed with immunoSEQ multiplex PCR; in TCRdb, only in-frame clones are kept and a portion is missing. The table includes some 130,000 clones, roughly nine tenths detected once. Trimming left V 4 bases short and J 3 bases short, with 13 bases between. The CDR3 is 15 residues long. The germline gives CDR1 SGHVS, CDR2 FQNEAQ. The donors were members of the approximately 120-subject validation cohort (separate from the approximately 670-subject first cohort). On this clone: Antigen specificity is unknown.

Regarding the study as a whole: There were a few CMV-associated chains whose specificity for CMV antigens was confirmed in vitro. High specificity and sensitivity for cytomegalovirus status were reported for the classifier. Some TCR beta chains (more than 150 of them) were listed as cytomegalovirus-associated.

The sequencing sample was made of PBMCs. This TCR came from a young man in good health and CMV-seronegative. V and J are TRBV7-8 and TRBJ1-5, with TRBD1 as a possible D gene (6 bases). The CDR3 protein is CASSSRGQPNQPQHF. As DNA, the CDR3 is TGTGCCAGCAGCTCGCGAGGACAGCCCAATCAGCCCCAGCATTTT.